Detailed here is one T cell receptor (beta chain). Its antigen is not known. The sample belongs to a study of cytomegalovirus exposure and HLA in healthy donors. Study in general: Early released data comprised some 85 million unique TCRs from HLA-typed donors.

The germline V gene has CDR1 SGDLS and CDR2 YYNGEE. The CDR3 length is 15 residues. The V and J ends lost 4 bases and 2 bases, in that order; junction bases with no gene match: 8. PCR used 60 Vbeta primers and 13 Jbeta primers. Libraries were prepared by immunoSEQ multiplex PCR; TCRdb keeps only in-frame clonotypes and omits some of them. Of a few hundred thousand clones listed, 65% to 90% are singletons. Findings and limits, study-wide: An analysis done earlier found most TCR beta V segments productive about 87% or about 30% of the time. HLA allele associations emerged for around 15,000 TCR beta sequences in a later analysis, at 0.05 false discovery rate.

The sequencing input was PBMCs. This TCR was sampled from a girl under 18 in good health and CMV-seronegative. The chain has TRBV9 and TRBJ2-7; 8 bases match TRBD1. The CDR3 here is CASSTRTGRAYEQYF. DNA of the CDR3: TGTGCCAGCAGCACCAGGACAGGGCGAGCCTACGAGCAGTACTTC.